The rows below give T cell receptor beta chains drawn from one sample of a study of spatial heterogeneity in lung cancer. MiXCR, run by TCRdb on the 5' RACE reads, gives a single entry per CDR3 protein. The data show nearly 4,500 distinct CDR3 sequences, about 8% seen once. Sequenced here: lung tumor tissue, sampled at surgery. The receptors derive from a male donor with early-stage non-small cell lung cancer. The CDR3 runs from the conserved cysteine through the conserved F or W. Fields, in order: V gene, clone size, CDR3 protein. Size is stated for part of the rows, as once, few or many counts, or as a class when the clone is expanded.

v_call: TRBV20-1
clone_size: medium-sized
cdr3_aa: CSASRTGLPYEQYF

v_call: TRBV7-2
clone_size: many
cdr3_aa: CASSSGTSGGHGETQYF

v_call: TRBV18
clone_size: many
cdr3_aa: CASSPRGGPSEQYF

v_call: TRBV28
clone_size: medium-sized
cdr3_aa: CASSLRLAGAGQETQYF

v_call: TRBV6-5
clone_size: medium-sized
cdr3_aa: CASSYRVPSNTGELFF

v_call: TRBV7-9
clone_size: medium-sized
cdr3_aa: CASSLTSGVNEQFF

v_call: TRBV5-1
clone_size: medium-sized
cdr3_aa: CASSSSGITEAFF

v_call: TRBV4-3
clone_size: many
cdr3_aa: CASSRFWAELSSGNTIYF

v_call: TRBV3-1
clone_size: many
cdr3_aa: CASSQGGWGEKLFF

v_call: TRBV5-5
clone_size: many
cdr3_aa: CASSSPDRSYREQYF

v_call: TRBV19
clone_size: medium-sized
cdr3_aa: CASRIGIAGGREQFF

v_call: TRBV6-5
clone_size: medium-sized
cdr3_aa: CASSDNQGAGGYTF

v_call: TRBV12-3/TRBV12-4
clone_size: many
cdr3_aa: CASTHRPNRAGELFF

v_call: TRBV11-2
clone_size: medium-sized
cdr3_aa: CASSPMGGRGFNTEAFF

v_call: TRBV20-1
clone_size: medium-sized
cdr3_aa: CSASLDRDYEQYF

v_call: TRBV19
clone_size: few
cdr3_aa: CASSFWSFNQPQHF

v_call: TRBV6-1
clone_size: medium-sized
cdr3_aa: CASSVTSGVGDTQYF

v_call: TRBV5-1
clone_size: many
cdr3_aa: CASSLAAGGEETQYF

v_call: TRBV7-6
clone_size: many
cdr3_aa: CASSLGLNEQFF

v_call: TRBV20-1
clone_size: medium-sized
cdr3_aa: CSAGLATGETQYF

v_call: TRBV18
clone_size: medium-sized
cdr3_aa: CASSPAYEQYF

v_call: TRBV29-1
clone_size: medium-sized
cdr3_aa: CSVKEPFYNEQFF

v_call: TRBV6-4
clone_size: .
cdr3_aa: CASSEYGTGGRGNTEAFF

v_call: TRBV4-3
clone_size: medium-sized
cdr3_aa: CASSHDPGGNEKLFF

v_call: TRBV5-6
clone_size: medium-sized
cdr3_aa: CASSLGGTRGYGYTF

v_call: TRBV5-6
clone_size: medium-sized
cdr3_aa: CASSLAGSTDTQYF

v_call: TRBV2
clone_size: .
cdr3_aa: CASSESSGGEQYF

v_call: TRBV2
clone_size: few
cdr3_aa: CASYSGQVNEKLFF

v_call: TRBV6-2/TRBV6-3
clone_size: medium-sized
cdr3_aa: CASSGTGNRYTF

v_call: TRBV28
clone_size: medium-sized
cdr3_aa: CASSSGLNSNQPQHF

v_call: TRBV27
clone_size: many
cdr3_aa: CASSPQYAGAEQYF

v_call: TRBV27
clone_size: medium-sized
cdr3_aa: CASSPSWSTEAFF

v_call: TRBV3-1
clone_size: large
cdr3_aa: CASSPGVPSGGDNEQFF

v_call: TRBV7-6
clone_size: medium-sized
cdr3_aa: CASTTGGGDTYEQYF

v_call: TRBV7-2
clone_size: medium-sized
cdr3_aa: CASSVTGTGGTGELFF

v_call: TRBV15
clone_size: medium-sized
cdr3_aa: CATSRVWGSNQPQHF

v_call: TRBV4-3
clone_size: medium-sized
cdr3_aa: CASSPQLTREQYF

v_call: TRBV19
clone_size: medium-sized
cdr3_aa: CASSTVRDYGYTF

v_call: TRBV5-4
clone_size: medium-sized
cdr3_aa: CASSGGTGVRTEAFF

v_call: TRBV7-6
clone_size: medium-sized
cdr3_aa: CASSLGRTGELFF

v_call: TRBV4-2
clone_size: many
cdr3_aa: CASSQDLSRDTEAFF

v_call: TRBV5-1
clone_size: medium-sized
cdr3_aa: CASSWGADSYEQYF